Listed here is a single T cell receptor beta chain. This record comes from a study of blood T cell repertoires in COVID-19. The wider study: Both acute and convalescent COVID-19 samples were obtained from the United States, Italy and Spain. From T cells, B-cell-depleted T cells, or PBMCs came the material, which was cDNA or gDNA.

The trim removed 5 bases at V and 7 bases at J, leaving 7 bases unmatched. This CDR3 comprises 15 residues. Germline CDR1 MRHNA, CDR2 SNTAGT. Seattle enrolled patients during active infection and tracked them longitudinally. As processed by the authors: Reference gene primer amplification gave nucleated cell count estimates. The protocol was immunoSEQ multiplex PCR, while the TCRdb copy is restricted to in-frame clones and leaves out a portion. The V and J calls and the clone size are those of that table, but D and trimming were determined from the DNA. The top ten clones hold 2.6% of a sample with approximately 78,000 clones, 91% of them seen once.

The source of this sequence is a man aged 45-65 years with COVID-19, enrolled during active disease. V usage is TRBV6-4 and J usage is TRBJ2-1, with TRBD1 identical over 11 bases. Input material: peripheral blood. The CDR3, as DNA: TGTGCCAGCAGTCTCTCGGACAGGGGGCGAAATGAGCAGTTCTTC. It yields the protein CASSLSDRGRNEQFF.